This is a list of T cell receptor beta chains from one sample in a study of hypomethylating agent response in myelodysplastic syndrome. The protocol was immunoSEQ multiplex PCR, while the TCRdb copy is restricted to in-frame clones and leaves out a portion. The sample lists more than 4,500 clones, 85% to 90% occurring once. Sample: bone marrow, taken before or after starting hypomethylating agent treatment for myelodysplastic syndrome (not recorded which). These receptors were taken from a human donor with myelodysplastic syndrome. Each CDR3 is given with its conserved first and last residue. Each record gives: clone size, J gene, V gene, D gene, CDR3 DNA, CDR3 protein. A D gene is named only where the DNA matches it firmly. Rows give clone size only sometimes, using once, few, many, or a class for an expanded clone.

clone size: few; J gene: TRBJ1-6; V gene: TRBV2; D gene: -; CDR3 DNA: TGTGCCAGCACCACTGACCTCAATTCACCCCTCCACTTT; CDR3 protein: CASTTDLNSPLHF
clone size: -; J gene: TRBJ2-7; V gene: TRBV28; D gene: -; CDR3 DNA: TGTGCCAGCAGTTTCTCCGGACAGATCTCGTCGCAGTACTTC; CDR3 protein: CASSFSGQISSQYF
clone size: -; J gene: TRBJ1-5; V gene: TRBV6-6; D gene: -; CDR3 DNA: TGTGCCAGCAGCATAGACAGAGATAGCAATCAGCCCCAGCATTTT; CDR3 protein: CASSIDRDSNQPQHF
clone size: -; J gene: TRBJ1-5; V gene: TRBV6-1; D gene: TRBD1; CDR3 DNA: TGTGCCAGCAGCGCCGGGACAGGGAACAATCAGCCCCAGCATTTT; CDR3 protein: CASSAGTGNNQPQHF
clone size: -; J gene: TRBJ1-2; V gene: TRBV27; D gene: TRBD1; CDR3 DNA: TGTGCCAGCAGTTCTCCTGGACAGGGGAGTAGTGGCTACACCTTC; CDR3 protein: CASSSPGQGSSGYTF
clone size: -; J gene: TRBJ1-2; V gene: TRBV7-8; D gene: -; CDR3 DNA: TGTGCCAGCAGCTTAGATATCAGGAGCTATGGCTACACCTTC; CDR3 protein: CASSLDIRSYGYTF
clone size: -; J gene: TRBJ2-7; V gene: TRBV7-9; D gene: TRBD1; CDR3 DNA: TGTGCCAGCAGCTTAGACAGGGGGTCCGACGAGCAGTACTTC; CDR3 protein: CASSLDRGSDEQYF
clone size: -; J gene: TRBJ1-3; V gene: TRBV5-1; D gene: -; CDR3 DNA: TGCGCCAGCAGCTTGGGAGGTGGACAGCGTGAAATCTCCATATATTTT; CDR3 protein: CASSLGGGQREISIYF
clone size: -; J gene: TRBJ2-3; V gene: TRBV19; D gene: TRBD1; CDR3 DNA: TGTGCCAGCAAGACAGGGGAGACGCAGTATTTT; CDR3 protein: CASKTGETQYF
clone size: -; J gene: TRBJ1-2; V gene: TRBV10-1; D gene: -; CDR3 DNA: TGCGCCAGCAGCGAAAGAATTGGGACCAACTATGGCTACACCTTC; CDR3 protein: CASSERIGTNYGYTF
clone size: -; J gene: TRBJ1-6; V gene: TRBV30; D gene: -; CDR3 DNA: TGTGCCTGGAGGCAACCGCAGGGGTTGTCACCCCTCCACTTT; CDR3 protein: CAWRQPQGLSPLHF
clone size: -; J gene: TRBJ1-6; V gene: TRBV5-4; D gene: TRBD1; CDR3 DNA: TGTGCCAGCAGCATAGGACAGGGGAATTCACCCCTCCACTTT; CDR3 protein: CASSIGQGNSPLHF
clone size: -; J gene: TRBJ2-4; V gene: TRBV6-1; D gene: -; CDR3 DNA: TGTGCCAGCAGTACCGCAACTTTAGCCAAAAACATTCAGTACTTC; CDR3 protein: CASSTATLAKNIQYF
clone size: -; J gene: TRBJ1-3; V gene: TRBV7-6; D gene: -; CDR3 DNA: TGTGCCAGCAGCTTAACACAGGGAGCTGGAAACACCATATATTTT; CDR3 protein: CASSLTQGAGNTIYF
clone size: -; J gene: TRBJ2-1; V gene: TRBV9; D gene: TRBD1; CDR3 DNA: TGTGCCAGCAGCGATCCTTGGGGGTCCGGGACAGCATACAATGAGCAGTTCTTC; CDR3 protein: CASSDPWGSGTAYNEQFF
clone size: -; J gene: TRBJ1-3; V gene: TRBV30; D gene: -; CDR3 DNA: TGTGCCTGGGCGGCTGACTCTGGAAACACCATATATTTT; CDR3 protein: CAWAADSGNTIYF
clone size: -; J gene: TRBJ1-1; V gene: TRBV30; D gene: -; CDR3 DNA: TGTGCCTGGAGTGTCAGGTTACCAGGGGAGGCTTTCTTT; CDR3 protein: CAWSVRLPGEAFF
clone size: few; J gene: TRBJ2-2; V gene: TRBV11-3; D gene: -; CDR3 DNA: TGTGCCAGCACACACCAGGGGCTAGCTTCCACCGGGGAGCTGTTTTTT; CDR3 protein: CASTHQGLASTGELFF
clone size: -; J gene: TRBJ1-2; V gene: TRBV6-5; D gene: TRBD1; CDR3 DNA: TGTGCCAGCAGTACCCCGGGACAGGGGGTCAGCGGCTACACCTTC; CDR3 protein: CASSTPGQGVSGYTF
clone size: once; J gene: TRBJ2-6; V gene: TRBV19; D gene: -; CDR3 DNA: TGTGCCAGTAGTATTATTCCAGGGACCGGGGCCAACGTCCTGACTTTC; CDR3 protein: CASSIIPGTGANVLTF